What follows describes a single T cell receptor (beta chain). Trimming removed 7 bases at V and 2 bases at J, with 15 bases between. This CDR3 is 15 amino acids long. TCRdb analysed the 5' RACE reads with MiXCR anew, one entry per CDR3 protein. The table includes about 81,000 distinct CDR3 sequences, roughly 8% detected once. Before extraction, the whole blood was not fractionated, and total RNA was taken from it. This record belongs to a study of human T cells and chemical hapten exposure. The receptor's source is a male donor in good health. This chain uses TRBV12-3 or TRBV12-4 with TRBJ1-5, with TRBD1 as a possible D gene (6 bases). Here the CDR3 DNA reads TGTGCCAGCAAACGAGAGGGGGGAGGCAATCAGCCCCAGCATTTT. Translating it yields CASKREGGGNQPQHF.